The 31 T cell receptor beta chains presented below share a single source sample, sequenced in a study of shared clonotypes between healthy human individuals. Assay used: immunoSEQ multiplex PCR; TCRdb lists only in-frame clones, some missing. Of about 2.1 million clones detected, just under 95% appear once; the ten largest clones hold around 1.7%. The naive CD8 population came from CD45RO-negative cells selected for CCR7, without terminally differentiated effector memory CD45RA+ cells. Material: naive CD8+ T cells from PBMCs. Receptors originate from a man younger than 35 in good health. Some clones in this sample may be carry-over from other donors' samples.

This chain uses TRBV11-2 with TRBJ2-7; TRBD2 aligns across 12 bases. CDR1 is SGHAT and CDR2 is FQNNGV in the germline V gene. The CDR3 has 15 residues. V lost 5 bases to trimming and J lost 3 bases; unmatched junction nucleotides: 5. The CDR3 DNA is TGTGCCAGCAGCCTGACGGGACTAGCGGGCTACGAGCAGTACTTC. This gives the protein CASSLTGLAGYEQYF. Full variable domain (rest looked up from reference TRBV11-2 and TRBJ2-7): EAGVAQSPRYKIIEKRQSVAFWCNPISGHATLYWYQQILGQGPKLLIQFQNNGVVDDSQLPKDRFSAERLKGVDSTLKIQPAKLEDSAVYLCASSLTGLAGYEQYFGPGTRLTVT.

The chain combines TRBV6-6 with TRBJ2-3; D call uncertain. Trimming took 0 bases from V and 5 from J, leaving 6 bases between them. This CDR3 is built from 13 residues. Germline values: CDR1 MNHNY, CDR2 SVGAGI (reference sequence). In DNA form, the CDR3 reads TGTGCCAGCAGTTACTCGATGAAAGATACGCAGTATTTT. Amino acid sequence: CASSYSMKDTQYF.

This sequence joins TRBV27 and TRBJ2-7; tentatively, D is TRBD1 (6 bases). There are 16 residues in the CDR3. V was cut by 5 bases and J by 1 base, with 18 bases left in between. CDR1 MNHEY and CDR2 SMNVEV come from the germline V gene (reference sequence). The CDR3 nucleotides are TGTGCCAGCAGTAACGTTACAGGGTTGGGTTCCTACGAGCAGTACTTC. It translates to CASSNVTGLGSYEQYF.

The chain couples TRBV6-1 to TRBJ2-5, with D unresolved. The CDR3 covers 15 residues. CDR1 is MNHNS and CDR2 is SASEGT in the germline V gene. V lost 2 bases and J lost 2, with 12 bases in between. The CDR3, as DNA: TGTGCCAGCAGTGAATTCCTAGGGTGGCAAGAGACCCAGTACTTC. The encoded protein is CASSEFLGWQETQYF.

V and J are TRBV29-1 and TRBJ2-5, with a tentative D call TRBD1 (5 bases). Germline lookup yields CDR1 SQVTM and CDR2 ANQGSEA. V was trimmed by 3 bases and J by 4 bases, leaving 21 bases between them. The CDR3 totals 16 residues. CDR3 amino acids: CSVEKRAGIPIETQYF. For the CDR3, the DNA is TGCAGCGTTGAGAAAAGGGCAGGGATCCCCATAGAGACCCAGTACTTC.

This sequence joins TRBV6-4 and TRBJ2-2, with no clear D. V was trimmed by 4 bases and J by 3 bases, leaving 3 bases between them. CDR3 size: 12 residues. Germline V gene lookup returns CDR1 MRHNA and CDR2 SNTAGT. This CDR3 reads CASSGDTGELFF. CDR3 nucleotide sequence: TGTGCCAGCAGTGGAGACACCGGGGAGCTGTTTTTT.

J is TRBJ1-1 and V is TRBV19; D not resolved. CDR1 LNHDA and CDR2 SQIVND come from the germline V gene (reference sequence). The CDR3 covers 12 residues. V was trimmed by 0 bases and J by 6 bases, leaving 5 bases between them. Here the CDR3 DNA reads TGTGCCAGTAGTATAGATCTTTCTGAAGCTTTCTTT. Residues: CASSIDLSEAFF.

The V gene is TRBV9, the J gene TRBJ2-3, with a tentative D call TRBD1 (5 bases). Germline CDR1 and CDR2: SGDLS and YYNGEE. CDR3 length: 15 residues. The ends were cut back, 4 bases at V and 0 bases at J, with 12 bases in the middle. CDR3 DNA: TGTGCCAGCAGCCAGGGATTGTTCAGCACAGATACGCAGTATTTT. Translation: CASSQGLFSTDTQYF.

This rearrangement joins TRBV7-9 to TRBJ1-1; TRBD1 aligns across 7 bases. Trimming removed 5 bases from V and 5 bases from J; junction bases left unmatched: 5. Germline CDR1 and CDR2: SEHNR and FQNEAQ (reference sequence). The CDR3 consists of 13 residues. CDR3 residues: CASSPTGRTEAFF. CDR3 nucleotides: TGTGCCAGCAGCCCGACAGGGAGGACTGAAGCTTTCTTT.

The chain employs TRBV9 and TRBJ2-5; maybe TRBD2 (5 bases). Germline values: CDR1 SGDLS, CDR2 YYNGEE. This CDR3 region has 14 residues. Deletions cut 2 bases from V and 2 bases from J, with 10 bases between. CDR3: CASSVSREQETQYF. CDR3 nucleotides: TGTGCCAGCAGCGTGTCTAGGGAGCAAGAGACCCAGTACTTC.

As for this clone: This CDR3 is also generated by other DNA sequences in the sample. The chain is built from TRBV27 and TRBJ2-7; the match to TRBD2 covers 16 bases. CDR1 MNHEY and CDR2 SMNVEV come from the germline V gene (reference sequence). This CDR3 is 15 amino acids long. With V trimmed by 6 bases and J by 4 bases, 3 bases remained unmatched. DNA for the CDR3: TGTGCCAGCAGCCCGGGACTAGCGGGAGGGTACGAGCAGTACTTC. Translating it yields CASSPGLAGGYEQYF.

The rearrangement uses TRBV7-8 and TRBJ2-5, with 7 bases matching TRBD2. Germline lookup yields CDR1 SGHVS and CDR2 FQNEAQ. The CDR3 consists of 15 residues. V gave up 1 base and J gave up 3 bases; unmatched junction bases: 5. DNA for the CDR3: TGTGCCAGCAGCTTAGAAGTGGGGGGGAAAGAGACCCAGTACTTC. Translation: CASSLEVGGKETQYF. Variable domain in full (rest from reference TRBV7-8 and TRBJ2-5): GAGVSQSPRYKVAKRGQDVALRCDPISGHVSLFWYQQALGQGPEFLTYFQNEAQLDKSGLPSDRFFAERPEGSVSTLKIQRTQQEDSAVYLCASSLEVGGKETQYFGPGTRLLVL.

This chain connects TRBV27 to TRBJ1-2; 8 bases are a match to TRBD1. Trimming removed 5 bases from V and 4 bases from J; junction bases left unmatched: 9. This CDR3 has 15 amino acids. Germline lookup yields CDR1 MNHEY and CDR2 SMNVEV (reference sequence). CDR3 DNA sequence: TGTGCCAGCAGTCCCGGACAGGGAAAGGCCTATGGCTACACCTTC. Amino acid sequence: CASSPGQGKAYGYTF.

This CDR3 reads CASTGVSFPLEAIPGANVLTF. Written as DNA, the CDR3 is TGTGCCAGCACCGGAGTTTCATTTCCTCTGGAGGCGATCCCTGGGGCCAACGTCCTGACTTTC. The rearrangement joins TRBV2 to TRBJ2-6; possible D gene TRBD2, 5 bases. The CDR3 runs 21 residues. Germline CDR1 is SNHLY and CDR2 is FYNNEI. The V and J ends lost 7 bases and 2 bases respectively, with 30 bases between them.

In this sample, this clone turned up once. This chain uses TRBV27 with TRBJ1-1; weak D call: TRBD1 (5 bases). Germline loops: CDR1 MNHEY, CDR2 SMNVEV (reference sequence). V gave up 6 bases and J gave up 2 bases, with 19 bases separating them. The CDR3 covers 16 residues. DNA of the CDR3: TGTGCCAGCAGCAATCTACCGGGACGGAAAAACACTGAAGCTTTCTTT. This encodes CASSNLPGRKNTEAFF.

On this clone itself: The germline gene is not matched at one end of the junction; a read error may be the cause. Additional DNA sequences in this sample encode the identical CDR3. V gene TRBV29-1 combines with J gene TRBJ2-7; D uncertain. The CDR3 is 12 residues long. The V gene's germline CDR1 is SQVTM and CDR2 ANQGSEA. CDR3 DNA: TGCAGCGTCAGAAAAGAAGCCTACGAGCAGTATTTC. This sequence encodes CSVRKEAYEQYF.

The chain is built from TRBV15 and TRBJ2-1, with 10 bases aligning to TRBD2. The CDR3 covers 16 residues. Trimming removed 0 bases from V and 6 bases from J; junction bases left unmatched: 5. Germline V CDR1 and CDR2: LNHNV, YYDKDF (reference sequence). CDR3 sequence: CATSRDALAGANEQFF. DNA for the CDR3: TGTGCCACCAGCAGAGATGCGCTAGCGGGAGCCAATGAGCAGTTCTTC.

The chain combines TRBV15 with TRBJ2-7, with D perhaps TRBD2 (6 bases). Germline V lookup: CDR1 LNHNV, CDR2 YYDKDF (reference sequence). Trimming took 1 base from V and 0 from J, leaving 10 bases between them. CDR3 length: 15 residues. In nucleotides, the CDR3 is TGTGCCACCAGCAGAGGAGGGACTTACTCCTACGAGCAGTACTTC. Translating it yields CATSRGGTYSYEQYF.

This clone was counted only a few times. The chain couples TRBV10-3 to TRBJ1-2; D call uncertain. Germline V gives CDR1 ENHRY, CDR2 SYGVKD. The CDR3 is 17 amino acids. V was pared by 2 bases and J by 7 bases, with 23 bases between. The CDR3 bases are TGTGCCATCAGTGAGGAGGGTCAAAGGGTTACAGACTCTGGCTACACCTTC. Translation: CAISEEGQRVTDSGYTF.

The chain combines TRBV27 with TRBJ1-5, with 12 bases matching TRBD1. J lost 5 bases, V lost 5 bases, and 4 bases had no gene match. The CDR3 is 15 amino acids. From germline, CDR1 is MNHEY and CDR2 SMNVEV (reference sequence). The CDR3 DNA reads TGTGCCAGCAGTAGGGACAGGGGGCGAGATCAGCCCCAGCATTTT. Protein product: CASSRDRGRDQPQHF.

This chain uses TRBV27 with TRBJ1-2; a weak D match, TRBD1 (5 bases). Germline CDR1 MNHEY, CDR2 SMNVEV (reference sequence). Trimming removed 5 bases from V and 4 bases from J, with 11 bases in between. CDR3 length equals 13 residues. CDR3 protein: CASSTGPFYGYTF. The CDR3 DNA reads TGTGCCAGCAGTACAGGTCCATTCTATGGCTACACCTTC.

The genes are TRBV5-1 and TRBJ1-1; tentatively, D is TRBD1 (5 bases). Trimming removed 2 bases at V and 2 bases at J, with 10 bases between. Germline V gene sequence: CDR1 SGHRS, CDR2 YFSETQ. The CDR3 has 14 amino acids. This CDR3 is CASSFARDNTEAFF. The CDR3 DNA follows: TGCGCCAGCAGCTTTGCCAGGGATAACACTGAAGCTTTCTTT. The full variable domain, in which reference TRBV5-1 and TRBJ1-1 provide the parts outside the CDR3, is KAGVTQTPRYLIKTRGQQVTLSCSPISGHRSVSWYQQTPGQGLQFLFEYFSETQRNKGNFPGRFSGRQFSNSRSEMNVSTLELGDSALYLCASSFARDNTEAFFGQGTRLTVV.

The rearrangement uses TRBV14 and TRBJ1-4; no clear D gene. V was clipped by 0 bases and J by 0 bases, with 8 bases between them. CDR3 length: 16 residues. Looked up from germline, CDR1 is SGHDN and CDR2 is FVKESK. CDR3: CASSQDISATNEKLFF. The CDR3 DNA follows: TGTGCCAGCAGCCAAGACATCAGCGCAACTAATGAAAAACTGTTTTTT.

This clone is a singleton in its sample. The chain joins TRBV5-4 to TRBJ2-3; no definite D call. Trimming took off 2 bases at V and 0 bases at J, with 10 bases between the two ends. Looked up from germline, CDR1 is SGHNT and CDR2 is YYREEE (reference sequence). This CDR3 comprises 15 residues. CDR3 sequence reads: CASSLDTSSTDTQYF. DNA of the CDR3: TGTGCCAGCAGCTTAGACACATCTAGCACAGATACGCAGTATTTT.

The rearrangement uses TRBV15 and TRBJ1-5; the D gene is possibly TRBD1 (6 bases). This CDR3 has 15 amino acids. The V end was cut by 6 bases, the J end by 2 bases, with 14 bases between. The V gene's germline CDR1 is LNHNV and CDR2 YYDKDF (reference sequence). The DNA of the CDR3 is TGTGCCACCAGTAGCAGGGGTGGTGGCAATCAGCCCCAGCATTTT. It is translated as CATSSRGGGNQPQHF.

The genes are TRBV9 and TRBJ2-3; 8 bases fit TRBD2. The junction had 9 bases not matched to a gene; V was cut back by 6 bases and J by 0 bases. Germline V CDR1 and CDR2: SGDLS, YYNGEE. This CDR3 is 16 amino acids long. The CDR3 protein is CASTASGGYSTDTQYF. CDR3 DNA: TGTGCCAGCACGGCCAGCGGGGGATATAGCACAGATACGCAGTATTTT.

Concerning this clone itself: This sample also contains other DNA sequences that code for the same CDR3. V and J are TRBV7-9 and TRBJ2-7; D gene ambiguous. With 5 bases removed from V and 2 bases from J, the gap between germline ends came to 4 bases. Germline V gene sequence: CDR1 SEHNR, CDR2 FQNEAQ (reference sequence). The CDR3 totals 11 residues. CDR3 in amino acids: CASSTAYEQYF. The CDR3 bases are TGTGCCAGCAGCACTGCCTACGAGCAGTACTTC.

V usage is TRBV4-2 and J usage is TRBJ2-1; D is ambiguous. The CDR3 runs 17 residues. Trimming left V 1 base short and J 6 bases short, with 19 bases between. The germline gives CDR1 LGHNA, CDR2 YNFKEQ. The CDR3 sequence: CASSQGSLEKVGNEQFF. CDR3 nucleotides: TGTGCCAGCAGCCAAGGCTCCTTGGAAAAAGTTGGCAATGAGCAGTTCTTC.

The V call is TRBV27, the J call TRBJ2-1; no firm D call. Germline V CDR1 and CDR2: MNHEY, SMNVEV (reference sequence). The CDR3 is 15 amino acids. V dropped 3 bases and J dropped 4 bases, with 13 bases sitting between them. The CDR3 protein is CASSFGITPYNEQFF. Here the CDR3 DNA reads TGTGCCAGCAGTTTTGGTATAACCCCTTACAATGAGCAGTTCTTC.

This chain connects TRBV11-1 to TRBJ2-7; perhaps TRBD2 as D (5 bases). The CDR3 contains 14 residues. V was clipped by 5 bases and J by 0 bases, with 11 bases between them. Germline V CDR1 and CDR2: SGHAT, FQDESV (reference sequence). In nucleotides, the CDR3 is TGTGCCAGCAGCGACTACTTTATCTCCTACGAGCAGTACTTC. The encoded protein is CASSDYFISYEQYF.

CDR3 sequence: CASSPLVRVGADTQYF. CDR3 coding DNA: TGTGCCAGCAGTCCTCTGGTCCGCGTCGGCGCAGATACGCAGTATTTT. The chain carries TRBV28 and TRBJ2-3; D not resolved. V lost 5 bases and J lost 4, with 19 bases in between. The CDR3 extends over 16 amino acids. Germline-derived CDR1 and CDR2 are MDHEN and SYDVKM.